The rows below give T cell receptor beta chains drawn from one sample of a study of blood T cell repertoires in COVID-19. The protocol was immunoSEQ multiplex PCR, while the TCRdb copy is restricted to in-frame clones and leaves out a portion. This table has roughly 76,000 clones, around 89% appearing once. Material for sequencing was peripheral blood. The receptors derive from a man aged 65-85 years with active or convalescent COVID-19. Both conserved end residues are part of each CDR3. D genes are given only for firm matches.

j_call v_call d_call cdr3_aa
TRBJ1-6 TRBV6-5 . CASSYFAGADKTPLHF
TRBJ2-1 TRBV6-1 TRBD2 CASSEGTSGVYNEQFF
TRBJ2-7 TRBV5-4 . CASSLNRETYEQYF
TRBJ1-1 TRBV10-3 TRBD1 CAIRQGARNTEAFF
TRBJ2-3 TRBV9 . CASSVAGNGAATQYF
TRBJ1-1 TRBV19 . CASSPWGFPGNTEAFF
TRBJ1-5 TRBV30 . CAWRGRDTGGNQPQHF
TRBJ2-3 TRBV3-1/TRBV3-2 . CASSQLIPAGRNTDTQYF
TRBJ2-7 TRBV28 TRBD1 CASWTFDRGPSYEQYF
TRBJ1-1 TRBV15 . CATSRDPSWGGTEAFF
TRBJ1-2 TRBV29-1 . CSVEVSGQDYGYTF
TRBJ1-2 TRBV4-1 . CASSQGTGNGYTF
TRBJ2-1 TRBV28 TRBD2 CASSPSGSLHNEQFF
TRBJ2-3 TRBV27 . CASTRGLTDTQYF
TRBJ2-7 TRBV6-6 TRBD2 CASSRGLASSYEQYF
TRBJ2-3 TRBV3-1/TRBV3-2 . CASSQDSSKPHPSTDTQYF
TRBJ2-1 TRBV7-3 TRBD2 CASSLGLAGDEQFF
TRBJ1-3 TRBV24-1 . CATSDPRASGNTIYF
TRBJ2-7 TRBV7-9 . CASSLSRGEQYF
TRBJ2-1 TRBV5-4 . CASSSGRGSSYNEQFF
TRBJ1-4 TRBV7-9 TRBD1 CASSSGQDSNEKLFF
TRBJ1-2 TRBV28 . CASSLFSPFNYGYTF
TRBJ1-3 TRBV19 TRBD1 CASSMFQGAEGNTIYF
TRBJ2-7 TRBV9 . CASSVGAMEQYF
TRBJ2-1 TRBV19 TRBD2 CASSGFASGTKKQFF
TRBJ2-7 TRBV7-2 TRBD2 CASSKTSGGSYEQYF
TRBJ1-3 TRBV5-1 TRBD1 CASRRTGESGNTIYF
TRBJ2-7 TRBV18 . CASSPSGQIEQYF
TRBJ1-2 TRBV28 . CASSPVGGDPYGYTF
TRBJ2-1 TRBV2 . CASRRDTGYEQFF
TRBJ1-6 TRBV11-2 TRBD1 CASSPQTGARNSPLHF
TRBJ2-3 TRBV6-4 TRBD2 CASSETGGADTQYF
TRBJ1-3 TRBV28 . CASSLQASGNTIYF
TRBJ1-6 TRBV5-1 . CASSGSQGLNSPLHF
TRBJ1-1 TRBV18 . CASSTGENTEAFF
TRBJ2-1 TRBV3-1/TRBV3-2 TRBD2 CASSPRTSGSRNEQFF
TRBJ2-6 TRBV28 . CASIQQGSGANVLTF
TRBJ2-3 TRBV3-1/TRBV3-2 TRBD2 CASSLGLVSDTQYF
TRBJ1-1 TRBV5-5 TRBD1 CASSQRTGTAEAFF
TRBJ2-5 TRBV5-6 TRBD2 CASSASGMGTQYF
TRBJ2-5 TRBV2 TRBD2 CASRLAGLLQETQYF
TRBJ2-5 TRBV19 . CASTHTHGGRRGETQYF
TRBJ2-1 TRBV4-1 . CASSQELEGVKNEQFF
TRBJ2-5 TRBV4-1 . CASSQDEETQYF
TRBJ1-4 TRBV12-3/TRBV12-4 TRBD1 CASRQGASEKLFF
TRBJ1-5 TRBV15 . CATSRESDNNQPQHF
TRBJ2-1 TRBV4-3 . CASSGMVNEQFF
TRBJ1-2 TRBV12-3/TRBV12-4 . CASSLGQGYGYTF
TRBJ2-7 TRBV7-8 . CASSTRGGLARQAYEQYF
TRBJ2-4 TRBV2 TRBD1 CASANRGPGKNIQYF
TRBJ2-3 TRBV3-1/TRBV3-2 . CASSQDSLPGRRADTQYF
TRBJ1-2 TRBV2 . CASSASQGIYGYTF
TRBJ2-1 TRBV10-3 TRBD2 CAISEPSGSSYNEQFF
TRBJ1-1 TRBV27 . CASLYEAFF
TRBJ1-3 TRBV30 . CATTGTSSGNTIYF
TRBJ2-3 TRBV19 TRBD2 CASRIAGTSTTDTQYF